A single sample gave rise to the 30 T cell receptor beta chains below, sequenced in a study of vaccination and CD4 T cells after COVID-19. The Oncomine TCR Beta short-read assay was applied to DNA of cultured CD4+ T cells. TCRdb called the PCR reads again in MiXCR, with one record for every CDR3 protein. The profile covers about 19,000 distinct CDR3 sequences, with about 80% appearing a single time and about 18% taken by the ten largest. No antigen has been assigned to these receptors. Treatment denoted: approximately nine-day PBMC culture with coronavirus spike peptide pools or control peptides (ViraFEST assay). Material: CD4+ T cells from blood, cultured in vitro, obtained after SARS-CoV-2 vaccination. The receptors originated from a human donor who received a COVID-19 vaccine.

This sequence joins TRBV10-1 and TRBJ2-2, with 16 positions matching TRBD2. V trimming: 8 bases; J trimming: 8 bases; junction bases outside the gene matches: 23. The V gene's germline CDR1 is WNHNN and CDR2 SYGVQD (reference sequence). The CDR3 consists of 21 residues. CDR3 nucleotide sequence: TGCGCCAGCCCCGGTAAGATTGTGGGGACTAGCGGGGGGGGGGCACCGGGGGAGCTGTTTTTT. It yields the protein CASPGKIVGTSGGGAPGELFF.

This chain connects TRBV2 to TRBJ1-2; possible D gene TRBD1, 5 bases. The CDR3 extends over 11 amino acids. CDR1 and CDR2 (germline): SNHLY, FYNNEI. V was pared by 4 bases and J by 9 bases, with 9 bases between. The CDR3 DNA reads TGTGCCAGCAGTGTGGGGGTGCGCTACACCTTC. Translation: CASSVGVRYTF.

The V call is TRBV7-9, the J call TRBJ2-5, with D perhaps TRBD1 (5 bases). The germline V gene has CDR1 SEHNR and CDR2 FQNEAQ (reference sequence). Trimming left V 3 bases short and J 4 bases short, with 12 bases between. The CDR3 spans 14 residues. CDR3 sequence (DNA): TGTGCCAGCAGCTTCTCCGGGCAGGGAGAGACCCAGTACTTC. This sequence encodes CASSFSGQGETQYF.

The V and J genes are TRBV12-3 or TRBV12-4 and TRBJ1-2; D possibly corresponds to TRBD1 (6 bases). The CDR3 contains 16 residues. Trimming took 0 bases from V and 2 from J, leaving 13 bases between them. The CDR3: CASSLAGTPKNYGYTF. The CDR3 DNA is TGTGCCAGCAGTTTAGCCGGGACACCGAAAAACTATGGCTACACCTTC.

In nucleotides, the CDR3 is TGCAGTGCTAGAGTGGGGTTAGCTCCACCTCACACAGATACGCAGTATTTT. It encodes CSARVGLAPPHTDTQYF. The gene calls are TRBV20-1 and TRBJ2-3, with unresolved D. Germline V lookup: CDR1 DFQATT, CDR2 SNEGSKA (reference sequence). Trimming took off 1 base at V and 2 bases at J, with 19 bases between the two ends. There are 17 residues in the CDR3.

The chain links TRBV6-1 to TRBJ2-6; TRBD1 matches 7 bases. The ends lost 7 bases at V and 0 bases at J; junction bases unmatched: 15. Looked up from germline, CDR1 is MNHNS and CDR2 is SASEGT. The CDR3 runs 19 residues. CDR3 DNA sequence: TGTGCCAGCACCCAGGGGGTCCAGGGGCGTCACTCTGGGGCCAACGTCCTGACTTTC. This sequence encodes CASTQGVQGRHSGANVLTF.

The chain links TRBV10-3 to TRBJ1-1; D may be TRBD1 (6 bases). The V end was cut by 2 bases, the J end by 3 bases, with 10 bases between. The CDR3 consists of 14 residues. Germline lookup yields CDR1 ENHRY and CDR2 SYGVKD. The CDR3 here is CAISERGADTEAFF. DNA for the CDR3: TGTGCCATCAGTGAGAGGGGGGCGGACACTGAAGCTTTCTTT.

The chain links TRBV11-3 to TRBJ1-3; tentative D call: TRBD1 (5 bases). CDR3 size: 15 residues. Germline V gene sequence: CDR1 SGHNT, CDR2 YENEEA. The V gene lost 0 bases and the J gene lost 4 bases, with 10 bases spanning the gap. CDR3 amino acids: CASSLERGSGNTIYF. The DNA for the CDR3 is TGTGCCAGCAGCTTAGAGCGGGGCTCGGGAAACACCATATATTTT.

The V gene is TRBV7-2, the J gene TRBJ2-3, with D uncertain. With 1 base removed from V and 8 bases from J, the gap between germline ends came to 13 bases. The germline CDR1 and CDR2 sequences are SGHTA and FQGNSA. The CDR3 is 14 residues long. In nucleotides, the CDR3 is TGTGCCAGCAGCTTAGTTTCCGGCGTTGGTACGCAGTATTTT. This encodes CASSLVSGVGTQYF.

V gene TRBV7-9 combines with J gene TRBJ2-3; 13 bases match TRBD2. The CDR3 is 15 amino acids. Germline V lookup: CDR1 SEHNR, CDR2 FQNEAQ (reference sequence). Unmatched junction bases numbered 4, after V lost 5 bases and J lost 5 bases. CDR3 bases: TGTGCCAGCAGCCGAACTAGCGGGGGGGGAGATACGCAGTATTTT. This encodes CASSRTSGGGDTQYF.

This clonotype appeared a few times. The rearrangement uses TRBV19 and TRBJ1-2; D is unresolved. The length of the CDR3 is 16 residues. Looked up from germline, CDR1 is LNHDA and CDR2 is SQIVND (reference sequence). The V gene lost 4 bases and the J gene lost 3 bases, with 18 bases spanning the gap. The CDR3 spells CASSKTSSYEYYGYTF. The CDR3 bases are TGTGCCAGTAGTAAGACCAGCTCCTATGAATACTATGGCTACACCTTC. Looking up the rest from reference TRBV19 and TRBJ1-2 gives the full variable domain: DGGITQSPKYLFRKEGQNVTLSCEQNLNHDAMYWYRQDPGQGLRLIYYSQIVNDFQKGDIAEGYSVSREKKESFPLTVTSAQKNPTAFYLCASSKTSSYEYYGYTFGSGTRLTVV.

CDR3 nucleotide sequence: TGTGCCAGTAGTATAGAGGCCGGGACAGAAGCTGAAAAACTGTTTTTT. This encodes CASSIEAGTEAEKLFF. V is TRBV19 and J is TRBJ1-4; 7 bases are a match to TRBD1. This CDR3 comprises 16 residues. Looked up from germline, CDR1 is LNHDA and CDR2 is SQIVND (reference sequence). The trim removed 0 bases at V and 7 bases at J, leaving 8 bases unmatched.

The chain is built from TRBV19 and TRBJ1-1, with a possible D match to TRBD1 (5 bases). The CDR3 extends over 14 amino acids. The V gene lost 6 bases and the J gene lost 2 bases, with 13 bases spanning the gap. CDR1 and CDR2 from the germline V gene are LNHDA and SQIVND (reference sequence). In DNA form, the CDR3 reads TGTGCCAGTAGGATCGGGACGGTAAACACTGAAGCTTTCTTT. This gives the protein CASRIGTVNTEAFF.

The chain uses TRBV6-1 and TRBJ2-3; perhaps TRBD2 as D (5 bases). Trimming removed 6 bases at V and 5 bases at J, with 12 bases between. This CDR3 contains 13 residues. The germline V gene has CDR1 MNHNS and CDR2 SASEGT. This chain's CDR3 is CASSPLAGDTQYF. The DNA of the CDR3 is TGTGCCAGCAGCCCTCTAGCCGGAGATACGCAGTATTTT.

The chain joins TRBV9 to TRBJ1-3; D perhaps matches TRBD1 (6 bases). The V and J ends lost 0 bases and 3 bases respectively, with 7 bases between them. Germline V lookup: CDR1 SGDLS, CDR2 YYNGEE. The CDR3 is made up of 14 amino acids. In DNA, the CDR3 is TGTGCCAGCAGCGTAGAACAGGGTGGAAACACCATATATTTT. Translation gives CASSVEQGGNTIYF.

The chain carries TRBV2 and TRBJ1-6; TRBD1 agrees at 8 bases. J was trimmed by 9 bases and V by 5 bases; bases with no gene match: 6. The CDR3 contains 14 residues. In germline, CDR1 is SNHLY, CDR2 FYNNEI. The CDR3 is CASSPGGAGSPLHF. The CDR3 DNA sequence: TGTGCCAGCAGTCCAGGGGGCGCCGGTTCACCCCTCCACTTT.

The V gene is TRBV6-2 or TRBV6-3, the J gene TRBJ1-5; TRBD1 matches 7 bases. V was pared by 5 bases and J by 6 bases, with 7 bases of the junction left unmatched. Germline V gene lookup returns CDR1 MNHEY and CDR2 SVGEGT. The CDR3 is made up of 14 amino acids. CDR3 DNA sequence: TGTGCCAGCAGTGAGGGGGCAGGGTTTCAGCCCCAGCATTTT. The encoded protein is CASSEGAGFQPQHF.

This clonotype has more than one count but fewer than ten. V gene TRBV6-5 combines with J gene TRBJ1-6; possibly TRBD1 for D (6 bases). The V gene's germline CDR1 is MNHEY and CDR2 SVGAGI. The CDR3 consists of 16 residues. V dropped 2 bases and J dropped 6 bases, with 14 bases sitting between them. The CDR3 protein is CASSYGGGERNSPLHF. Written as DNA, the CDR3 is TGTGCCAGCAGTTACGGTGGGGGCGAACGTAATTCACCCCTCCACTTT.

This chain joins TRBV2 and TRBJ1-5; D is uncertain. The germline V gene has CDR1 SNHLY and CDR2 FYNNEI. CDR3 length: 16 residues. The V and J ends lost 4 bases and 1 base respectively, with 14 bases between them. The CDR3 protein is CASSVLEGFSNQPQHF. The CDR3 nucleotides read TGTGCCAGCAGTGTCTTAGAAGGGTTCAGCAATCAGCCCCAGCATTTT.

V usage is TRBV5-1 and J usage is TRBJ2-1; D call uncertain. Germline V gene data show CDR1 as SGHRS and CDR2 as YFSETQ. The V end was cut by 0 bases, the J end by 2 bases, with 6 bases between. The CDR3 has 14 amino acids. CDR3 nucleotides: TGCGCCAGCAGCTTGGGTAGTGCCTACAATGAGCAGTTCTTC. Residues: CASSLGSAYNEQFF.

The chain couples TRBV2 to TRBJ2-2; D unclear. Trimming pared 6 bases from V and 7 bases from J, leaving 18 bases between. CDR1 is SNHLY and CDR2 is FYNNEI in the germline V gene. The CDR3 contains 15 residues. CDR3 in amino acids: CASSAGIPPDGELFF. The CDR3 DNA reads as TGTGCCAGCAGCGCTGGTATCCCTCCAGACGGGGAGCTGTTTTTT.

This clonotype has a single count. This chain links TRBV19 with TRBJ2-2, with 9 bases fitting TRBD1. V shed 10 bases, J shed 5 bases, and the junction held 8 bases outside the gene matches. CDR1 is LNHDA and CDR2 is SQIVND in the germline V gene (reference sequence). CDR3 length equals 14 residues. The CDR3 loop reads CATEGQGQTGELFF. CDR3 coding DNA: TGTGCCACCGAGGGACAGGGTCAGACCGGGGAGCTGTTTTTT. Complete variable domain (other parts from reference TRBV19 and TRBJ2-2): DGGITQSPKYLFRKEGQNVTLSCEQNLNHDAMYWYRQDPGQGLRLIYYSQIVNDFQKGDIAEGYSVSREKKESFPLTVTSAQKNPTAFYLCATEGQGQTGELFFGEGSRLTVL.

The chain employs TRBV6-2 or TRBV6-3 and TRBJ2-7; D is possibly TRBD2 (7 bases). The CDR3 has 14 residues. Deletions cut 2 bases from V and 4 bases from J, with 12 bases between. The germline V gene has CDR1 MNHEY and CDR2 SVGEGT. The CDR3 protein is CASSYVGGRYEQYF. In DNA, the CDR3 is TGTGCCAGCAGTTACGTCGGGGGGCGATACGAGCAGTACTTC.

The gene calls are TRBV2 and TRBJ1-6; no clear D gene. The CDR3 is made up of 12 amino acids. Germline V lookup: CDR1 SNHLY, CDR2 FYNNEI. V lost 6 bases and J lost 10, with 10 bases in between. CDR3 loop: CASRAALSPLHF. The CDR3, as DNA: TGTGCCAGCAGAGCAGCCCTATCACCCCTCCACTTT.

The chain couples TRBV24-1 to TRBJ2-5; the match to TRBD1 covers 9 bases. The CDR3 covers 16 residues. The J segment lost 4 bases and the V segment lost 4 bases, leaving 9 bases of the junction unmatched. Germline V gives CDR1 KGHDR, CDR2 SFDVKD. The CDR3 sequence: CATSEPLGTGIETQYF. DNA of the CDR3: TGTGCCACCAGTGAACCCTTGGGGACAGGGATAGAGACCCAGTACTTC.

The V call is TRBV6-1, the J call TRBJ1-1; weak D call: TRBD1 (6 bases). The V gene's germline CDR1 is MNHNS and CDR2 SASEGT. The CDR3 length is 14 residues. Trimming left V 6 bases short and J 3 bases short, with 14 bases between. CDR3 DNA sequence: TGTGCCAGCAGCCCCAGGGGTGGGGACACTGAAGCTTTCTTT. Its protein product is CASSPRGGDTEAFF.

This rearrangement joins TRBV19 to TRBJ1-2; TRBD1 matches at 9 bases. Germline trimming cut 10 bases from V and 5 bases from J; bases unmatched to any gene: 8. Germline assignment: CDR1 LNHDA and CDR2 SQIVND (reference sequence). This CDR3 region has 13 residues. The CDR3 sequence: CATHGTGLYGYTF. The CDR3 DNA follows: TGTGCCACCCATGGGACAGGGTTGTATGGCTACACCTTC.

The J gene is TRBJ1-5, the V gene TRBV20-1; 7 bases fit TRBD1. Trimming took 0 bases from V and 5 from J; bases not matched to a gene: 4. Germline V gene sequence: CDR1 DFQATT, CDR2 SNEGSKA (reference sequence). The CDR3 covers 14 residues. The CDR3 spells CSARETGQYQPQHF. CDR3 bases: TGCAGTGCTAGAGAGACAGGGCAATATCAGCCCCAGCATTTT.

The chain combines TRBV7-2 with TRBJ2-7; D is uncertain. Trimming cost V 2 bases and J 2 bases, with 4 bases left between them. The CDR3 contains 12 residues. The germline V gene encodes CDR1 SGHTA and CDR2 FQGNSA. The DNA for the CDR3 is TGTGCCAGCAGCTTATCGGCCTACGAGCAGTACTTC. This encodes CASSLSAYEQYF.

J is TRBJ1-2 and V is TRBV6-5; 10 positions agree with TRBD1. CDR1 is MNHEY and CDR2 is SVGAGI in the germline V gene. CDR3 length: 14 amino acids. J lost 7 bases, V lost 0 bases, and 2 bases had no gene match. Here the CDR3 DNA reads TGTGCCAGCAGTTACTCGGGACAGGGGTCTGGCTACACCTTC. As protein: CASSYSGQGSGYTF.